This TCR beta chain comes out of a study of blood T cell repertoires in COVID-19 (dated by TCRdb to the early 2020s). For the study in its entirety: The collaborator samples originated in the United States, Italy and Spain and spanned the acute and convalescent phases of COVID-19. The material from the prospective study consisted of cDNA or gDNA derived from T cells, B-cell-depleted T cells, or PBMCs. The repertoires were made available in a free public database intended to serve as a resource for research on the immune response to SARS-CoV-2. Where available, HLA class I and class II types were taken from metadata supplied by the sample provider and were not determined by assay-based typing. The dataset comprised deeply sampled blood TCRbeta repertoires from subjects exposed to, actively infected with, or recovered from COVID-19. The sample metadata nearly always contained a de-identified subject ID, COVID-19 status, age in years and sex. Samples were obtained from the ongoing ImmuneRACE study (first 160 participants) and from 1,254 subjects provided by 6 global collaborators. Results and caveats for the whole study, not just this receptor: How much clinical and demographic metadata was included differed by source and by participant, and the metadata was provided uncurated.

Collaborating institutions collected whole blood in K2EDTA tubes following their own protocols. For TCRbeta analysis, collaborators shipped samples in one of three forms: frozen whole blood, isolated PBMCs, or DNA extracted from either of those sample types. This clone was recorded once. Its antigen is still unknown. No per-base quality is available; no much larger clone lies one base away. The junction shows trimming of 8 bases on V and 1 base on J, plus 9 bases between the germline ends. Counted from cysteine to phenylalanine, this CDR3 has 13 amino acids. The entry retains the CDR3 DNA only, 39 bases that are in frame from base 1. CDR1 and CDR2, looked up from the germline V gene, are KGHDR and SFDVKD. The immunoSEQ Assay, a bias-controlled multiplex PCR, was used to amplify TCRbeta CDR3 regions from genomic DNA. In the source study's methods: Within the assay, amplification of reference gene primers was used to estimate how many nucleated cells each sample contained. Sequence reads were collapsed and filtered to measure the absolute abundance of every unique TCRbeta CDR3 rearrangement. For each sample, productive Simpson clonality was calculated as the square root of Simpson's diversity index across productive rearrangements. TCRdb provides this immuneACCESS table in a form limited to in-frame rearrangements. Some clones are lacking; in checked studies, under half of them reflect an unresolved V gene, and why the rest are absent is not known. That table gives V, J and clone size, and the DNA gave D and trimming. The sample table lists about 240,000 clones, about 80% of them with a count of one. The ten largest clones take up over 8% of the sample.

The sequence came from a woman older than 75 with acute or convalescent COVID-19. The chain is made from TRBV24-1 and TRBJ2-3; 5 matching bases give a weak D call of TRBD1. The source material was peripheral blood. The bases read TGTGCCACCAAAAAAGGGGGCACAGATACGCAGTATTTT. Its protein reads: CATKKGGTDTQYF.